The T cell receptor beta chain under discussion was sequenced for a study of beta chain features in type 1 diabetes. Expressed TCRB transcripts were sequenced after all isolated RNA was converted to cDNA. The assay was immunoSEQ multiplex PCR, and TCRdb's table has in-frame clones only and misses some. The sample comprises about 900,000 clones, about a sixth of which are singletons, and around 0.02% rests with the top ten. V was clipped by 4 bases and J by 1 base; unmatched bases: 6. Germline V gene sequence: CDR1 SEHNR, CDR2 FQNEAQ (reference sequence). This CDR3 has 17 residues. This clone was seen a few times.

This TCR came from a woman between 18 and 29 years old in good health. Sequences were obtained from naive CD4+ T cells from blood. This rearrangement joins TRBV7-9 to TRBJ2-7; 14 positions match TRBD2. The CDR3, as DNA: TGTGCCAGCAGCTCGACTAGCGGGAGGGAATGGTCCTACGAGCAGTACTTC. Protein sequence: CASSSTSGREWSYEQYF.